This T cell receptor (beta chain) was captured in a study of T-cell memory formation after mild COVID-19. Study in general: Largely, the TCR clusters proved donor specific. General study points: In pre-infection memory, a portion of responding clones appeared, which suggested that cross-reactive memory joined.

TCRdb reprocessed the 5' RACE reads with MiXCR, giving one entry per CDR3 protein. The data contain around 440,000 distinct CDR3 sequences, about 20% of them singletons. This CDR3 has 16 amino acids. The junction had 9 bases not matched to a gene; V was cut back by 4 bases and J by 6 bases. Germline V gene lookup returns CDR1 KGHDR and CDR2 SFDVKD. The table lists this clonotype with many counts. The antigen remains unidentified. The TCR originated in an adult woman who had mild COVID-19 (a few samples of this study predate the infection). Cell type and time point are not known. The source material was PBMCs or a T cell subset sorted from them (not recorded which). The chain joins TRBV24-1 to TRBJ2-4; 9 bases align to TRBD1. CDR3 protein: CATSDSRTGVTNIQYF. For the CDR3, the DNA is TGTGCCACCAGTGACTCTAGGACAGGGGTCACAAACATTCAGTACTTC.